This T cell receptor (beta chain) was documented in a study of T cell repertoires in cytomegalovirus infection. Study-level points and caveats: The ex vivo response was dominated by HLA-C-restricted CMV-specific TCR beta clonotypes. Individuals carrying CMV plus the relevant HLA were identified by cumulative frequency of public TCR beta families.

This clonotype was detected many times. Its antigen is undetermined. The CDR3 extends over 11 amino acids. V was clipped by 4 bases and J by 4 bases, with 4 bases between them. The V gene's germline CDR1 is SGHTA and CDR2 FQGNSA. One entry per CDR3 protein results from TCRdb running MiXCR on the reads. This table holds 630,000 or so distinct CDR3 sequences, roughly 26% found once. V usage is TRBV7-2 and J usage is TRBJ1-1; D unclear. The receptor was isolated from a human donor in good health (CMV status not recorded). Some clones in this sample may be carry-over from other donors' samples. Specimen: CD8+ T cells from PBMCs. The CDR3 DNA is TGTGCCAGCAGCTGGAGCACTGAAGCTTTCTTT. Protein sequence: CASSWSTEAFF.